Listed below are T cell receptor beta chains from one sample, sequenced in a study of memory CD4+ T cells and cytomegalovirus serostatus. TCRdb keeps only in-frame clones here, not all; method: immunoSEQ multiplex PCR. Here the sample spans about 100,000 clones, about 80% being singletons. The sample taken for sequencing was memory CD4+ T cells from blood. Receptors were obtained from an adult in good health and CMV-seropositive. Both conserved end residues are part of each CDR3. D genes are given only for firm matches. The listing skips clone size in some rows; elsewhere it reads once, few, many or a size class.

v_gene	d_gene	j_gene	abundance	CDR3nt	CDR3aa
TRBV11-1	TRBD2	TRBJ2-3	NA	TGTGCCAGCAGCTTAGGGGGAGCGGGAGACCGCACAGATACGCAGTATTTT	CASSLGGAGDRTDTQYF
TRBV7-9	NA	TRBJ1-2	NA	TGTGCCAGCAGCTCCGCCCAGTATGGCTACACCTTC	CASSSAQYGYTF
TRBV7-2	NA	TRBJ1-4	NA	TGTGCCAGCAGCTTAGAGTATAATGAAAAACTGTTTTTT	CASSLEYNEKLFF
TRBV19	NA	TRBJ2-7	NA	TGTGCCAGTAGTCACGAGGGAAAATACGAGCAGTACTTC	CASSHEGKYEQYF
TRBV28	TRBD2	TRBJ2-4	NA	TGTGCCAGCAGTGTGAACGGGGGGGAGGCCAAAAACATTCAGTACTTC	CASSVNGGEAKNIQYF
TRBV29-1	NA	TRBJ1-2	NA	TGCAGCGTTGGAAGCGATACTAACTATGGCTACACCTTC	CSVGSDTNYGYTF
TRBV7-2	NA	TRBJ2-3	NA	TGTGCCAGCAGCTTCGCGGTGGGGAGCACAGATACGCAGTATTTT	CASSFAVGSTDTQYF
TRBV19	NA	TRBJ2-2	NA	TGTGCCAGTAGTATATGGGGCACCGGGGAGCTGTTTTTT	CASSIWGTGELFF
TRBV28	NA	TRBJ1-3	NA	TGTGCCAGCAGTTTGGTCGGCTCTGGAAACACCATATATTTT	CASSLVGSGNTIYF
TRBV6-1	TRBD1	TRBJ1-5	once	TGTGCCAGCAGCCCAGACAGGGTAGGTCAGCCCCAGCATTTT	CASSPDRVGQPQHF
TRBV7-9	NA	TRBJ2-1	NA	TGTGCCAGCAGCTTAATCGGTGGGGGTTCTAGCTACAATGAGCAGTTCTTC	CASSLIGGGSSYNEQFF
TRBV4-3	NA	TRBJ2-1	NA	TGCGCCAGCAGCCAAGAGGGGAATGAGCAGTTCTTC	CASSQEGNEQFF
TRBV28	NA	TRBJ1-2	NA	TGTGCCAGCAGCAGGGGTATCTATGGCTACACCTTC	CASSRGIYGYTF
TRBV28	NA	TRBJ1-2	few	TGTGCCAGCAGTTTAACCAATATCGGGGTCTATGGCTACACCTTC	CASSLTNIGVYGYTF
TRBV9	NA	TRBJ1-4	few	TGTGCCAGCAGCGCAGGGGTTGCAACTAATGAAAAACTGTTTTTT	CASSAGVATNEKLFF
TRBV4-1	TRBD1	TRBJ2-1	NA	TGCGCCAGCAGCCAATTCGCACAGGGGGAGTTCCATGAGCAGTTCTTC	CASSQFAQGEFHEQFF
TRBV9	NA	TRBJ2-1	NA	TGTGCCAGCAGCGCCGGGACAATCGAAAACAATGAGCAGTTCTTC	CASSAGTIENNEQFF
TRBV14	NA	TRBJ1-1	NA	TGTGCCAGCAACTTCAGGGGCACTGAAGCTTTCTTT	CASNFRGTEAFF
TRBV4-1	TRBD1	TRBJ1-2	NA	TGCGCCAGCAGCCAAGAAGGGGGCGCAGGTGGCTACACCTTC	CASSQEGGAGGYTF
TRBV21-1	NA	TRBJ1-4	NA	TGTGCCAGCAGCAGGGGGGTTGAAAAACTGTTTTTT	CASSRGVEKLFF
TRBV5-1	TRBD1	TRBJ2-2	NA	TGCGTCAGCAGACAGGGCTTCACCGGGGAGCTGTTTTTT	CVSRQGFTGELFF
TRBV10-3	TRBD1	TRBJ2-7	NA	TGTGCCATCAGTCTTCTTCAGGGGGCAGACGCCTACGAGCAGTACTTC	CAISLLQGADAYEQYF
TRBV28	NA	TRBJ2-5	NA	TGTGCCAGCAGTACGGGACTCCTGTACCAAGAGACCCAGTACTTC	CASSTGLLYQETQYF
TRBV5-1	NA	TRBJ2-7	NA	TGCGCCAGCAGCCCCAGCTCAGGGTTTTACGAGCAGTACTTC	CASSPSSGFYEQYF
TRBV4-1	TRBD1	TRBJ1-3	NA	TGCGCCAGCAGCCAAGGAACAGGGGGCCTGTCATTAAACTCTGGAAACACCATATATTTT	CASSQGTGGLSLNSGNTIYF
TRBV5-4	NA	TRBJ2-7	few	TGTGCCAGCAGCTTGGGACAGGACTACGAGCAGTACTTC	CASSLGQDYEQYF
TRBV7-8	TRBD1	TRBJ1-2	NA	TGTGCCAGCACCCGGGACAGGGTTATTTATGGCTACACCTTC	CASTRDRVIYGYTF
TRBV30	NA	TRBJ2-5	NA	TGTGCCTGGAGCGACACAGGGAGAGGTCGAGAGACCCAGTACTTC	CAWSDTGRGRETQYF
TRBV30	NA	TRBJ2-3	NA	TGTGCCTGGAGTTCGAGGGTAGATACGCAGTATTTT	CAWSSRVDTQYF
TRBV28	NA	TRBJ2-5	NA	TGTGCCAGCAGTTTAATCGATCTTTGGGAGACCCAGTACTTC	CASSLIDLWETQYF
TRBV7-9	NA	TRBJ2-3	NA	TGTGCCAGCAGCCCCGGAGGGGCTTCGGGGGATACGCAGTATTTT	CASSPGGASGDTQYF
TRBV6-1	NA	TRBJ1-5	NA	TGTGCCAGCAGTGAACCTCTTTTGGGGAATCAGCCCCAGCATTTT	CASSEPLLGNQPQHF
TRBV2	TRBD1	TRBJ2-2	NA	TGTGCCAGCCTGGGACAGCAAAACACCGGGGAGCTGTTTTTT	CASLGQQNTGELFF
TRBV7-2	NA	TRBJ1-5	few	TGTGCCAGCAGCCCCAGACCCGGAAATCAGCCCCAGCATTTT	CASSPRPGNQPQHF
TRBV6-1	TRBD1	TRBJ2-2	NA	TGTGCCAGCAGGGACAGGGGCTGGATCGGGGAGCTGTTTTTT	CASRDRGWIGELFF
TRBV11-2	TRBD2	TRBJ2-1	NA	TGTGCCAGCAGCTTAGACGCGGGAGCCTACAATGAGCAGTTCTTC	CASSLDAGAYNEQFF
TRBV5-4	TRBD1	TRBJ2-2	NA	TGTGCCAGCAGCTGGGACAGCCCAAACACCGGGGAGCTGTTTTTT	CASSWDSPNTGELFF
TRBV9	NA	TRBJ1-1	NA	TGTGCCAGCAGTACCTCCCCAGGGAAGAACACTGAAGCTTTCTTT	CASSTSPGKNTEAFF